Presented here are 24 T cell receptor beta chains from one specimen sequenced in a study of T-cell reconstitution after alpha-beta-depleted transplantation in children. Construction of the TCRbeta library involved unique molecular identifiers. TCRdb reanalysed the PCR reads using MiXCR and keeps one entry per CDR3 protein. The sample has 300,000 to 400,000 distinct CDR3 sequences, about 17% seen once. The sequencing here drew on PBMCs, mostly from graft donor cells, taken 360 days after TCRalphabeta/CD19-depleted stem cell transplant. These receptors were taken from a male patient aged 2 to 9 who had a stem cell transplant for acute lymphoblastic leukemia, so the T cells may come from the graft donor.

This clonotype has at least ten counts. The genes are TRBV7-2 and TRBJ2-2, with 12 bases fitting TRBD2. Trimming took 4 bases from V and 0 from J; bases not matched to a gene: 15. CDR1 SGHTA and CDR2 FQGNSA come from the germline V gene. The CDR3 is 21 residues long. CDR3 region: CASSSLRRLAGERANTGELFF. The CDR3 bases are TGTGCCAGCAGCTCCCTCAGGAGACTAGCGGGAGAACGCGCGAACACCGGGGAGCTGTTTTTT.

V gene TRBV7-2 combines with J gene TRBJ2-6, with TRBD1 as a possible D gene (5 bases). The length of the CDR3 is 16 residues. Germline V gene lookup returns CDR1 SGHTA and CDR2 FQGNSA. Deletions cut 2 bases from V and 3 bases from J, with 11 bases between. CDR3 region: CASSLLGAYGANVLTF. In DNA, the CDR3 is TGTGCCAGCAGCTTACTTGGGGCATATGGGGCCAACGTCCTGACTTTC.

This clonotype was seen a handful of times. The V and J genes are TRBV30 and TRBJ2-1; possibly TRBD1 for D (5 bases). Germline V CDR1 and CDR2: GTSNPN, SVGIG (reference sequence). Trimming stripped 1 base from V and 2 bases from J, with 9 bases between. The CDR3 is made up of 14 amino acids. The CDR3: CAWSAGAPYNEQFF. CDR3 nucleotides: TGTGCCTGGAGTGCTGGGGCGCCCTACAATGAGCAGTTCTTC.

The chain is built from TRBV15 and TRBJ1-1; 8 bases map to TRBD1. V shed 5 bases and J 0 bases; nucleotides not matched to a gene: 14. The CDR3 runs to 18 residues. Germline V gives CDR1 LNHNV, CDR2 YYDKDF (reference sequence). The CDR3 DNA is TGTGCCACCAGCCCCACTAGTCCCGGGACAGGTTTGAACACTGAAGCTTTCTTT. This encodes CATSPTSPGTGLNTEAFF.

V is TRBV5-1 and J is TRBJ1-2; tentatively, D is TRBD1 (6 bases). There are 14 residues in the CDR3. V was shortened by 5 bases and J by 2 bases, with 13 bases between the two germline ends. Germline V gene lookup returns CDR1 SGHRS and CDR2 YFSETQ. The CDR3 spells CASSYRTENYGYTF. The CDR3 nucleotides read TGCGCCAGCAGTTATCGGACAGAAAACTATGGCTACACCTTC.

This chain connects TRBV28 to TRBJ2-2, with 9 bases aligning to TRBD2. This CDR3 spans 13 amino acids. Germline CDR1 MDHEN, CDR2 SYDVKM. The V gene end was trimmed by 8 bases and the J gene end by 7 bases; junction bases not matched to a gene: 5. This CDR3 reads CASHLAGVGELFF. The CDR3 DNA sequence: TGTGCCAGCCACTTAGCGGGAGTCGGGGAGCTGTTTTTT.

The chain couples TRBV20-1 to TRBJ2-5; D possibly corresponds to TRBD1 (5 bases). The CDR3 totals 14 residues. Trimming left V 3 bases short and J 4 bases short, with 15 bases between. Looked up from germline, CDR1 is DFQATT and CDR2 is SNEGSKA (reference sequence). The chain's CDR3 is CSASQQVGGETQYF. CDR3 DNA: TGCAGTGCTAGCCAACAGGTCGGCGGAGAGACCCAGTACTTC.

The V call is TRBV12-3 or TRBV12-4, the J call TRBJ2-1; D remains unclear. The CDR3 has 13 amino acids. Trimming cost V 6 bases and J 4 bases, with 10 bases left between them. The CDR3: CASRRDGYNEQFF. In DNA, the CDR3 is TGTGCCAGCAGACGTGACGGGTACAATGAGCAGTTCTTC.

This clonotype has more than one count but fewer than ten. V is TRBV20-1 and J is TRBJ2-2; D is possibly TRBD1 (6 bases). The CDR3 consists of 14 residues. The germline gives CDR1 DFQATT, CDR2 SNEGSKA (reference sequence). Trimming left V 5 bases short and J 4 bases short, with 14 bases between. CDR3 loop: CSAGTGFRTGELFF. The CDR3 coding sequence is TGCAGTGCTGGTACAGGGTTCCGCACCGGGGAGCTGTTTTTT.

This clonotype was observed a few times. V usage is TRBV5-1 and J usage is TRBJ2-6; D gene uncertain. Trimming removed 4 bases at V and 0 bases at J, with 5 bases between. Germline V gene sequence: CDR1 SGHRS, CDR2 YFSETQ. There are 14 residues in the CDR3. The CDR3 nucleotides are TGCGCCAGCAGCGCGGACTCTGGGGCCAACGTCCTGACTTTC. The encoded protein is CASSADSGANVLTF.

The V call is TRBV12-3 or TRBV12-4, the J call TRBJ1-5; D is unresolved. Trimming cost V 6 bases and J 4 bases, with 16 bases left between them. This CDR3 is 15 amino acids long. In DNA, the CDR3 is TGTGCCAGCAGCCCCCTCGGGCAGATTAATCAGCCCCAGCATTTT. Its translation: CASSPLGQINQPQHF.

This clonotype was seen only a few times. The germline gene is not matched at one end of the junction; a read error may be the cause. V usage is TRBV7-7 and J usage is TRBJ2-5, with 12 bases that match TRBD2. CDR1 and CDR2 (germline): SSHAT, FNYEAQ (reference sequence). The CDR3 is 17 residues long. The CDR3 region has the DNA TGTGCTAGCAGCCCCCCACTAGCGGGAGGAGGGAAGGAGACCCAGTACTTC. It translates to CASSPPLAGGGKETQYF.

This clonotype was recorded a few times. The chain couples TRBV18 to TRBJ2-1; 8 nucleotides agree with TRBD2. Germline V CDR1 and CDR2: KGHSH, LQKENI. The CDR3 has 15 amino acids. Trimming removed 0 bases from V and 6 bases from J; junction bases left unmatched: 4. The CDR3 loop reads CASSPPRGASNEQFF. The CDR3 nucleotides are TGTGCCAGCTCACCACCGCGGGGGGCGAGCAATGAGCAGTTCTTC.

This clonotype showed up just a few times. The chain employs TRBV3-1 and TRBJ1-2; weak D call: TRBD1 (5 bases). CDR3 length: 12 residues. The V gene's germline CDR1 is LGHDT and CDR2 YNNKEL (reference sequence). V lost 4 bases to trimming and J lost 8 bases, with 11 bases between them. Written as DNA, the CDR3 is TGTGCCAGCAGCCCAACGTCAGGGGGCTACACCTTC. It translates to CASSPTSGGYTF.

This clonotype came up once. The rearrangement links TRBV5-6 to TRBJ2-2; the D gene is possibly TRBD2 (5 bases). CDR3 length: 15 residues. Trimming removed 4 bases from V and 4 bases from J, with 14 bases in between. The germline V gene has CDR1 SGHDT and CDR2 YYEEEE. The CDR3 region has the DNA TGTGCCAGCAGCCTAGCCTTGGACGTCACCGGGGAGCTGTTTTTT. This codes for CASSLALDVTGELFF.

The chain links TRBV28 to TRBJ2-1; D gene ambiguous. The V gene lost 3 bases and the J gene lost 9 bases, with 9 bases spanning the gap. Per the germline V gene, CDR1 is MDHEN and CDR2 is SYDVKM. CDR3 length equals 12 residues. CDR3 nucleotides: TGTGCCAGCAGTTTCCCCCTATTTGAGCAGTTCTTC. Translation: CASSFPLFEQFF.

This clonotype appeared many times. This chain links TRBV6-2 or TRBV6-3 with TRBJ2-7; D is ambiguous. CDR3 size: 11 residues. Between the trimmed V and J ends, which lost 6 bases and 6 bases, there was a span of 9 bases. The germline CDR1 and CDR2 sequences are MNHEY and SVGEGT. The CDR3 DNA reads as TGTGCCAGCAGCCGCGTGGGCGAGCAGTACTTC. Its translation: CASSRVGEQYF.

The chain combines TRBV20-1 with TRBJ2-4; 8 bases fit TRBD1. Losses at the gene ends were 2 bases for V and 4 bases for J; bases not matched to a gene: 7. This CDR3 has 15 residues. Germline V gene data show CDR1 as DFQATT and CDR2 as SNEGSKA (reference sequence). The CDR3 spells CSARSPTGAKNIQYF. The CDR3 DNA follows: TGCAGTGCTAGATCACCGACAGGGGCAAAAAACATTCAGTACTTC.

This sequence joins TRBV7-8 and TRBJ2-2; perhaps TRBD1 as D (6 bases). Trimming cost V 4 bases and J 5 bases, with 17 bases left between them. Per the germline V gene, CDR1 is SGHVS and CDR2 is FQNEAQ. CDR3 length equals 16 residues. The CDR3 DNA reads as TGTGCCAGCAGCTCACTCAGGGGCGGTGGGACCGGGGAGCTGTTTTTT. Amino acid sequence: CASSSLRGGGTGELFF.

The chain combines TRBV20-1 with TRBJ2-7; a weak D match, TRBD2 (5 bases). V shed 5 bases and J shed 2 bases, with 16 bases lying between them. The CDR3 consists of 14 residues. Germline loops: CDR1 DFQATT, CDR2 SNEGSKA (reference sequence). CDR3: CSAVPPGSAYEQYF. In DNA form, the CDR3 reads TGCAGTGCTGTACCCCCGGGGAGCGCCTACGAGCAGTACTTC.

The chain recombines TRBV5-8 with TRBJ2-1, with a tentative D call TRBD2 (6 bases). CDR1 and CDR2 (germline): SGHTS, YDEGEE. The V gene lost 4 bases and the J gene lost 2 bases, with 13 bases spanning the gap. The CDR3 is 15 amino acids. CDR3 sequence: CASSVLARPYNEQFF. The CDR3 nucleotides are TGTGCCAGCAGCGTCCTAGCGAGACCCTACAATGAGCAGTTCTTC.

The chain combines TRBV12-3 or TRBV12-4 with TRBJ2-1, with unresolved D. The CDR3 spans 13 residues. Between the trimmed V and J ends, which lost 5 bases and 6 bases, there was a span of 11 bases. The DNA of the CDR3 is TGTGCCAGCAGTCAGAGTGGATTCAATGAGCAGTTCTTC. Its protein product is CASSQSGFNEQFF.

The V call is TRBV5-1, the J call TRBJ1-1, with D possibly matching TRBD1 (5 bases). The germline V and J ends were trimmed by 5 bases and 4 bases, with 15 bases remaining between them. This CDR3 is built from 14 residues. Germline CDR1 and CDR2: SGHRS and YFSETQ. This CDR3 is CASSRAGVGTEAFF. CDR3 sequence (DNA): TGCGCCAGCAGTCGGGCGGGGGTTGGCACTGAAGCTTTCTTT.

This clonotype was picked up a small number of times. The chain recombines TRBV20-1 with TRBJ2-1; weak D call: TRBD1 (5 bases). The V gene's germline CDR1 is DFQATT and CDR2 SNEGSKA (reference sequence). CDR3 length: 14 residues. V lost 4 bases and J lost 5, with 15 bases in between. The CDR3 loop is CSATRAFFNNEQFF. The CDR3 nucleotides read TGCAGTGCTACCAGGGCCTTCTTTAACAATGAGCAGTTCTTC.